These 24 T cell receptor beta chains came from one sample sequenced in a study of early T cells in non-severe SARS-CoV-2 infection. TCRdb processed the 5' RACE reads anew with MiXCR; each CDR3 protein has one entry. The table records about 69,000 distinct CDR3 sequences, about 4.9% of them present only once. This specimen was whole blood, taken at baseline. The receptors shown here come from an adult who was a healthcare worker with PCR-confirmed SARS-CoV-2 infection or an uninfected control (not recorded which). The donor label of this sample is uncertain.

This clonotype has just a few counts. The CDR3 spells CASSPGGVRGEKLFF. CDR3 sequence (DNA): TGTGCCAGCAGTCCTGGAGGGGTTCGGGGTGAAAAACTGTTTTTT. V gene TRBV28 combines with J gene TRBJ1-4, with D perhaps TRBD1 (5 bases). The CDR3 is 15 amino acids. Germline V CDR1 and CDR2: MDHEN, SYDVKM. V lost 5 bases, J lost 7 bases, and 17 bases lay in between. The full variable domain, completed using reference TRBV28 and TRBJ1-4, is DVKVTQSSRYLVKRTGEKVFLECVQDMDHENMFWYRQDPGLGLRLIYFSYDVKMKEKGDIPEGYSVSREKKERFSLILESASTNQTSMYLCASSPGGVRGEKLFFGSGTQLSVL.

This clonotype has a count of ten or more. DNA of the CDR3: TGCAGTGCTAGGAATCGACTAGCGGGGGGCTCTTACAATGAGCAGTTCTTC. Amino acid sequence: CSARNRLAGGSYNEQFF. The chain is built from TRBV20-1 and TRBJ2-1; 13 positions match TRBD2. Germline CDR1 is DFQATT and CDR2 is SNEGSKA (reference sequence). This CDR3 has 17 residues. V dropped 3 bases and J dropped 4; count of bases not matched to a gene: 9.

This clonotype has ten or more counts. The chain recombines TRBV20-1 with TRBJ1-1; TRBD1 aligns across 9 bases. The germline gives CDR1 DFQATT, CDR2 SNEGSKA (reference sequence). The trim removed 3 bases at V and 5 bases at J, leaving 4 bases unmatched. The CDR3 sequence is 13 residues long. The CDR3 loop reads CSARGTGWTEAFF. The CDR3 DNA is TGCAGTGCTAGGGGGACAGGGTGGACTGAAGCTTTCTTT.

The sample holds many counts of this clonotype. The V and J genes are TRBV6-5 and TRBJ2-2; D is unresolved. Germline V CDR1 and CDR2: MNHEY, SVGAGI. The CDR3 is 16 amino acids. The V gene lost 0 bases and the J gene lost 2 bases, with 10 bases spanning the gap. The CDR3 DNA reads TGTGCCAGCAGTTACTCGACACAAATCAACACCGGGGAGCTGTTTTTT. This translates into CASSYSTQINTGELFF.

This clonotype showed up many times. The chain carries TRBV7-9 and TRBJ1-1; D gene ambiguous. V was shortened by 1 base and J by 5 bases, with 14 bases between the two germline ends. The CDR3 covers 15 residues. Germline values: CDR1 SEHNR, CDR2 FQNEAQ (reference sequence). The CDR3 DNA sequence: TGTGCCAGCAGCTTAGTGAGAGGGAAAGGGACTGAAGCTTTCTTT. It encodes CASSLVRGKGTEAFF.

This clonotype was detected ten times or more. The chain has TRBV5-5 and TRBJ2-1; 9 nucleotides match TRBD2. The CDR3 covers 17 residues. Trimming took 4 bases from V and 4 from J; bases not matched to a gene: 12. CDR1 and CDR2 (germline): SGHKS, YYEKEE (reference sequence). In DNA form, the CDR3 reads TGTGCCAGCAGCCCGGGCGGGATAGCGGGGGCGTACAATGAGCAGTTCTTC. This encodes CASSPGGIAGAYNEQFF.

The chain has TRBV2 and TRBJ1-5; no firm D call. The CDR3 covers 14 residues. V lost 2 bases, J lost 4 bases, and 9 bases lay in between. Germline loops: CDR1 SNHLY, CDR2 FYNNEI. CDR3 nucleotide sequence: TGTGCCAGCAGTGAACAGGCGGTAAATCAGCCCCAGCATTTT. Protein: CASSEQAVNQPQHF.

This clonotype was detected ten times or more. The gene calls are TRBV27 and TRBJ2-3; 9 positions agree with TRBD2. Per the germline V gene, CDR1 is MNHEY and CDR2 is SMNVEV (reference sequence). This CDR3 contains 18 residues. Trimming removed 6 bases from V and 1 base from J; junction bases left unmatched: 14. CDR3 sequence reads: CASRKSGPGLAGTDTQYF. As DNA, the CDR3 is TGTGCCAGCAGAAAAAGTGGCCCGGGACTAGCAGGCACAGATACGCAGTATTTT.

This clonotype has a handful of counts. The chain employs TRBV28 and TRBJ2-1; TRBD2 matches at 12 bases. V dropped 8 bases and J dropped 9; count of bases not matched to a gene: 11. The CDR3 loop spans 15 amino acids. Germline CDR1 and CDR2: MDHEN and SYDVKM. The CDR3 nucleotides read TGTGCCAGCGTTGGGGAGACTAGCGGGGGTCCTGAGCAGTTCTTC. It is translated as CASVGETSGGPEQFF.

The chain combines TRBV23-1 with TRBJ2-3; the D gene could be TRBD1 or TRBD2 (5 bases each). TRBV23-1 is an ORF, with its function uncertain. V dropped 3 bases and J dropped 2 bases, with 12 bases sitting between them. The CDR3 runs 15 residues. The CDR3 here is CASSQTGPYTDTQYF. The CDR3 DNA reads as TGCGCCAGCAGTCAGACGGGGCCCTACACAGATACGCAGTATTTT.

Many counts were recorded for this clonotype. The chain uses TRBV7-2 and TRBJ1-6; 9 nucleotides align to TRBD1. CDR1 and CDR2 from the germline V gene are SGHTA and FQGNSA. This CDR3 is 15 amino acids long. Germline trimming cut 4 bases from V and 7 bases from J; bases unmatched to any gene: 5. The CDR3 protein is CASSSGQGTNSPLHF. DNA of the CDR3: TGTGCCAGCAGCTCCGGACAGGGGACGAATTCACCCCTCCACTTT.

The sample holds a few counts of this clonotype. The chain employs TRBV5-1 and TRBJ2-1, with TRBD1 matching over 10 bases. Germline-derived CDR1 and CDR2 are SGHRS and YFSETQ. This CDR3 is built from 16 residues. The ends lost 3 bases at V and 1 base at J; junction bases unmatched: 4. CDR3 residues: CASSWTGGQSYNEQFF. In nucleotides, the CDR3 is TGCGCCAGCAGCTGGACAGGGGGACAATCCTACAATGAGCAGTTCTTC.

This clonotype appeared many times. The V call is TRBV10-3, the J call TRBJ1-1; no definite D call. This CDR3 spans 13 amino acids. The germline V and J ends were trimmed by 4 bases and 1 base, with 7 bases remaining between them. Germline V gene data show CDR1 as ENHRY and CDR2 as SYGVKD. The DNA of the CDR3 is TGTGCCATCAGTGCCATATGGAACACTGAAGCTTTCTTT. Translated: CAISAIWNTEAFF.

The table lists this clonotype with many counts. The chain couples TRBV14 to TRBJ2-1; 7 bases align to TRBD1. Germline lookup yields CDR1 SGHDN and CDR2 FVKESK. The CDR3 covers 15 residues. With 1 base clipped from V and 5 bases from J, the junction kept 5 bases outside the gene matches. The CDR3 nucleotides are TGTGCCAGCAGCCAAGGGACAGGACGAGACAATGAGCAGTTCTTC. It yields the protein CASSQGTGRDNEQFF.

This clonotype came up many times. V usage is TRBV6-6 and J usage is TRBJ2-1; D is uncertain. CDR1 and CDR2 (germline): MNHNY, SVGAGI (reference sequence). The CDR3 extends over 14 amino acids. V lost 0 bases and J lost 5, with 8 bases in between. This CDR3 is CASSYSYLDNEQFF. CDR3 nucleotides: TGTGCCAGCAGTTACTCGTATTTAGACAATGAGCAGTTCTTC.

This chain connects TRBV7-9 to TRBJ2-5; 7 nucleotides line up with TRBD2. J gave up 0 bases and V 7 bases, and 14 bases lay outside the gene matches. The CDR3 extends over 17 amino acids. From germline, CDR1 is SEHNR and CDR2 FQNEAQ (reference sequence). CDR3 protein: CASITRGVIYHQETQYF. The DNA for the CDR3 is TGTGCCAGCATCACCCGGGGGGTAATCTACCACCAAGAGACCCAGTACTTC. The whole variable domain, remainder taken from reference TRBV7-9 and TRBJ2-5, is DTGVSQNPRHKITKRGQNVTFRCDPISEHNRLYWYRQTLGQGPEFLTYFQNEAQLEKSRLLSDRFSAERPKGSFSTLEIQRTEQGDSAMYLCASITRGVIYHQETQYFGPGTRLLVL.

This clonotype was picked up a small number of times. V usage is TRBV19 and J usage is TRBJ2-3; 7 positions agree with TRBD2. V dropped 0 bases and J dropped 4; count of bases not matched to a gene: 7. Germline V CDR1 and CDR2: LNHDA, SQIVND (reference sequence). CDR3 length equals 16 residues. The CDR3 nucleotides read TGTGCCAGTAGTATAGATCGGAGCCGGGGGGCAGATACGCAGTATTTT. Residues: CASSIDRSRGADTQYF.

This clonotype has only a few counts. The V and J genes are TRBV12-3 or TRBV12-4 and TRBJ1-1, with a weak D call TRBD1 (6 bases). The CDR3 length is 14 residues. Trimming left V 7 bases short and J 1 base short, with 13 bases between. This CDR3 is CASTLGTSNTEAFF. The CDR3, as DNA: TGTGCCAGCACCCTAGGGACATCGAACACTGAAGCTTTCTTT.

In the case of this clonotype: Being one base from a much bigger clone, this may be a read error. The J gene is TRBJ1-6, the V gene TRBV7-9, with D possibly being TRBD1 (6 bases). Trimming pared 1 base from V and 10 bases from J, leaving 11 bases between. The CDR3 is made up of 14 amino acids. Germline V CDR1 and CDR2: SEHNR, FQNEAQ (reference sequence). CDR3 sequence reads: CASSLEGGDSPLHF. The CDR3 DNA is TGTGCCAGCAGCTTAGAAGGGGGGGACTCACCCCTCCACTTT.

This clonotype was found many times. The chain is built from TRBV2 and TRBJ1-6; D gene uncertain. This CDR3 contains 14 residues. Per germline, CDR1 SNHLY and CDR2 FYNNEI. The V and J ends lost 4 bases and 6 bases respectively, with 10 bases between them. In DNA form, the CDR3 reads TGTGCCAGCAGTGTGATTGATAGTAATTCACCCCTCCACTTT. Its protein is CASSVIDSNSPLHF.

This clonotype has only a few counts. The rearrangement joins TRBV10-3 to TRBJ1-5; 8 nucleotides match TRBD1. The junction had 13 bases not matched to a gene; V was cut back by 3 bases and J by 3 bases. The CDR3 consists of 18 residues. Per germline, CDR1 ENHRY and CDR2 SYGVKD. This chain's CDR3 is CAISEGFTGGRDNQPQHF. As DNA, the CDR3 is TGTGCCATCAGTGAAGGGTTCACAGGGGGACGGGACAATCAGCCCCAGCATTTT.

This clonotype was seen a handful of times. This chain joins TRBV5-6 and TRBJ2-3; D possibly corresponds to TRBD1 (5 bases). Germline V lookup: CDR1 SGHDT, CDR2 YYEEEE. The CDR3 contains 15 residues. The V end lost 3 bases, the J end lost 1 base, and 12 bases lay between the germline ends. CDR3 nucleotides: TGTGCCAGCAGCTCGGCGCCCAGGGGCACAGATACGCAGTATTTT. Residues: CASSSAPRGTDTQYF.

The rearrangement uses TRBV20-1 and TRBJ2-3, with 7 positions matching TRBD2. The CDR3 loop spans 13 amino acids. The ends lost 3 bases at V and 2 bases at J; junction bases unmatched: 2. The V gene's germline CDR1 is DFQATT and CDR2 SNEGSKA (reference sequence). The CDR3 bases are TGCAGTGCTAGGCTAGCGGTCACAGATACGCAGTATTTT. This codes for CSARLAVTDTQYF.

In its sample, this clonotype was seen many times. This chain links TRBV7-9 with TRBJ2-7; 9 bases match TRBD1. J was trimmed by 6 bases and V by 5 bases; bases with no gene match: 8. The CDR3 runs 14 residues. The germline gives CDR1 SEHNR, CDR2 FQNEAQ (reference sequence). Here the CDR3 DNA reads TGTGCCAGCAGCCTCCGGGACAGGGTGCGCGAGCAGTACTTC. Its translation: CASSLRDRVREQYF.